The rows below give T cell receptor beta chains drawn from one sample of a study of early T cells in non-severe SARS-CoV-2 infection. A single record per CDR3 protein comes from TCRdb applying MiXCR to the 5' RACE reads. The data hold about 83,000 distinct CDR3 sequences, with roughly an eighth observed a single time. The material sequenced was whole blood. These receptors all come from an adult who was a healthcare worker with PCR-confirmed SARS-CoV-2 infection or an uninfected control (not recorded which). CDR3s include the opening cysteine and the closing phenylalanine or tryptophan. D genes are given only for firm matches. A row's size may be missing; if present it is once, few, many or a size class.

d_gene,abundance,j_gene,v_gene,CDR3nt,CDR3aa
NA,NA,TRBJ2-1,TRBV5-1,TGCGCCTGCAGCTCCCAACTATATGAGCAGTTCTTC,CACSSQLYEQFF
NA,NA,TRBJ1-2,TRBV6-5,TGTGCCAGCAGTTATGTGGGGGGTTATGGCTACACCTTC,CASSYVGGYGYTF
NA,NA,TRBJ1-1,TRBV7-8,TGTGCCAGCAGAAGGGGGGAACTCATGAACACTGAAGCTTTCTTT,CASRRGELMNTEAFF
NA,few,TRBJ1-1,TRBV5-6,TGTGCCAGCAGCTTGGGGGCAGATGAAGCTTTCTTT,CASSLGADEAFF
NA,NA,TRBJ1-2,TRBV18,TGTGCCAGCTCACCGGGACCGACTGTCTTGAACTATGGCTACACCTTC,CASSPGPTVLNYGYTF
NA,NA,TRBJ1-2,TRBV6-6,TGTGCCAGCAGCCCGGGACGGAACTATGGCTACACCTTC,CASSPGRNYGYTF
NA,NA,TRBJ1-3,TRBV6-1,TGTGCCAGCAGGTCGAACGGAAGAAACACCATATATTTT,CASRSNGRNTIYF
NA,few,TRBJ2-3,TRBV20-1,TGCAGTGCTAGGGGACACGATGATACGCAGTATTTT,CSARGHDDTQYF
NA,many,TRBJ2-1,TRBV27,TGTGCCAGCAGTTCCGGAGACCCTCACTACAATGAGCAGTTCTTC,CASSSGDPHYNEQFF
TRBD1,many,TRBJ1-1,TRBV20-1,TGCAGTGCGGGGTATGGACAGGGAGGGTCTGAAGCTTTCTTT,CSAGYGQGGSEAFF
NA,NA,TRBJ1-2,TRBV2,TGTGCCCGGGGGGGCCTAGCTAACTATGGCTACACCTTC,CARGGLANYGYTF
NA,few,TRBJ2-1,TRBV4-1,TGCGCCAGCAGCCAAGAGTCGCAGGGGTTCAATGAGCAGTTCTTC,CASSQESQGFNEQFF
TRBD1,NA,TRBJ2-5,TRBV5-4,TGTGCCAGCAGCTCCAGGGGGCGCGACCCTCAAGAGACCCAGTACTTC,CASSSRGRDPQETQYF
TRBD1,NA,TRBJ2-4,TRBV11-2,TGTGCCAGCAGCTTGAGACAGGGCGGAAACATTCACTACTTC,CASSLRQGGNIHYF
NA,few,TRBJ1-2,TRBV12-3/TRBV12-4,TGTGCCAGCAGTCCCGTGCAGGGGAGAGATGGCTATGGCTACACCTTC,CASSPVQGRDGYGYTF
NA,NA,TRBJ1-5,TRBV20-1,TGCAGTGCTAGACACTCAAAGACAGCACAGCCCCAGCATTTT,CSARHSKTAQPQHF
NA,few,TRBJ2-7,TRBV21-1,TGTGCCAGCAGCGATGACCGTCGGCAGTACTTC,CASSDDRRQYF
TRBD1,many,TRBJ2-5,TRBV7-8,TGTGCCAGCAGCGATTACAGGGGGCAAGAGACCCAGTACTTC,CASSDYRGQETQYF
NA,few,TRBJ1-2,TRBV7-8,TGTGCCAGCAGCCACCGGACAGTAACCCCGAACTATGGCTACACCTTC,CASSHRTVTPNYGYTF
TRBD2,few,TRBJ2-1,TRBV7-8,TGTGCCACCGGGACTAGCGGGGGTAATGAGCAGTTCTTC,CATGTSGGNEQFF
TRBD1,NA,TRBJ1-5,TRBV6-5,TGTGCCAGCAGTACCCAAGGGACAGGGGGGAAACAGCCCCAGCATTTT,CASSTQGTGGKQPQHF
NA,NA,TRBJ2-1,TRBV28,TGTGCCAGCAGTTTAGGGCTCAATGAGCAGTTCTTC,CASSLGLNEQFF
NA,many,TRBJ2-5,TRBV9,TGTGCCAGCAGCGCCGGGACACGGGACCAAGAGACCCAGTACTTC,CASSAGTRDQETQYF
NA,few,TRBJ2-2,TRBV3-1,TGTGCCAGCAGCCAGTACTGGGAGCTGTTTTTT,CASSQYWELFF
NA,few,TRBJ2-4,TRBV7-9,TGTGCCAGCAGCTCCCAGGGTACGGGGGCCAAAAACATTCAGTACTTC,CASSSQGTGAKNIQYF
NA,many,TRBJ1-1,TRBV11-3,TGTGCCAGCAGCCGGCGTCTGGGGGCAGAAGCTTTCTTT,CASSRRLGAEAFF
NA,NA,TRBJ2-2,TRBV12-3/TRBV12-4,TGTGCCAGCAGTTTTGAGACCGGGGAGCTGTTTTTT,CASSFETGELFF
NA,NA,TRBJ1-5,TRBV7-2,TGTGCCAGCAGCTTAGAGGACGGCCCCAATCAGCCCCAGCATTTT,CASSLEDGPNQPQHF
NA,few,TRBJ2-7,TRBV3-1,TGTGCCAGCAGCCCCCGGACAGCTCCGGTCGAGCAGTACTTC,CASSPRTAPVEQYF
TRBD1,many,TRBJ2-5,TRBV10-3,TGTGCCATCAATGGACAGGTCCAAGAGACCCAGTACTTC,CAINGQVQETQYF
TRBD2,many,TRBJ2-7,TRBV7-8,TGTGCCAGCAGCTTTAGCTTTAGCGGGAGGTACGAGCAGTACTTC,CASSFSFSGRYEQYF
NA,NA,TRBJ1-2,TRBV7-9,TGTGCCAGCGAACAGGGAAACTATGGCTACACCTTC,CASEQGNYGYTF
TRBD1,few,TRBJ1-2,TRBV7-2,TGTGCCAGCAGCTCTAGGGGACAGGGAGGAGTGGAGGGCTACACCTTC,CASSSRGQGGVEGYTF
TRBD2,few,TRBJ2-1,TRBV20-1,TGCAGTGCATCGGGACTAGCGGTCTCTGAGCAGTTCTTC,CSASGLAVSEQFF
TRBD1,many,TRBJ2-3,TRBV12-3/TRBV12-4,TGTGCCAGCAGATCGCTGGGACAGGGCACAGATACGCAGTATTTT,CASRSLGQGTDTQYF
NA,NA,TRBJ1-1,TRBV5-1,TGCGCCAGCAGCTTGGAAATAGGAGCGAACACTGAAGCTTTCTTT,CASSLEIGANTEAFF
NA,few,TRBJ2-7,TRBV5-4,TGTGCCAGCAGCCGACAGAACGAGCAGTACTTC,CASSRQNEQYF
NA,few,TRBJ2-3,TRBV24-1,TGTGCCACCAGTGACTCGAGGGTCGCAGATACGCAGTATTTT,CATSDSRVADTQYF
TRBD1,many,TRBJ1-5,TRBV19,TGTGCCAGTAGTTCCGGGGGCACTCAGGGACAGGGTCGTCAGCCCCAGCATTTT,CASSSGGTQGQGRQPQHF
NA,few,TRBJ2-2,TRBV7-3,TGTGCCAGCAGCTTATCTGCAGCCGGGAGCGGTACCGGGGAGCTGTTTTTT,CASSLSAAGSGTGELFF
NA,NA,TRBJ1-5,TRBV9,TGTGCCAGCAGCGTAGGAGGCAGGGCAGACCACCCCCAGCATTTT,CASSVGGRADHPQHF
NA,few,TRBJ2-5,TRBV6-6,TGTGCCAGCAGCCCCCGGCCCTCCATGGAGACCCAGTACTTC,CASSPRPSMETQYF
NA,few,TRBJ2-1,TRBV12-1,TGTGCCAGCAGCCCAGAAGCCTACCTTAACAATGAGCAGTTCTTC,CASSPEAYLNNEQFF
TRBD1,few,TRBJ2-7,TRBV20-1,TGCAGTGCTCTGGGACAGGGAGGATACGAGCAGTACTTC,CSALGQGGYEQYF
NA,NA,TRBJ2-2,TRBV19,TGTGCCAGTACCTTGGACGGGAACACCGGGGAGCTGTTTTTT,CASTLDGNTGELFF
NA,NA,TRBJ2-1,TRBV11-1,TGTGCCAGCAGCCTCCCGGGACTTCCTAAGTTCTTC,CASSLPGLPKFF
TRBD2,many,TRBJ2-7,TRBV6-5,TGTGCCAGCAGGCGCGGACTAGTCGAGCAGTACTTC,CASRRGLVEQYF
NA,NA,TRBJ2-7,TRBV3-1,TGTGCCAGCAGCCAATCGGGACCTCCGGTGTACTTC,CASSQSGPPVYF
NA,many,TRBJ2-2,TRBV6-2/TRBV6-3,TGTGCCAGCAGTTACTCGCAAGGGGAGCTGTTTTTT,CASSYSQGELFF
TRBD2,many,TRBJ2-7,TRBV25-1,TGTGCCAGTATGAGCGGGAGTAACTACGAGCAGTACTTC,CASMSGSNYEQYF
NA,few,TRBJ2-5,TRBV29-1,TGCAGCGTTGTTGGGACCGAAGAGACCCAGTACTTC,CSVVGTEETQYF